These 9 T cell receptor beta chains share one sample of origin, sequenced in a study of blood T cell repertoires in COVID-19. Using immunoSEQ multiplex PCR, the repertoire was profiled, and TCRdb retains in-frame clones only, with some absent. The data contain tens of thousands of clones, 90% of them seen just once; the ten biggest clones take up over 1.5%. What was sequenced was peripheral blood. The receptor set was obtained from a man in his sixties with acute or convalescent COVID-19.

The V call is TRBV3-1 (or the pseudogene TRBV3-2), the J call TRBJ1-3; D might be TRBD1 (5 bases). V lost 2 bases and J lost 0, with 11 bases in between. There are 16 residues in the CDR3. The germline V gene has CDR1 LGHDT and CDR2 YNNKEL (reference sequence). For the CDR3, the DNA is TGTGCCAGCAGCCAATTAGGGGATTACTCTGGAAACACCATATATTTT. This encodes CASSQLGDYSGNTIYF.

This clone was observed once. The chain links TRBV15 to TRBJ1-4, with D perhaps matching TRBD1 (6 bases). V lost 0 bases and J lost 8, with 13 bases in between. CDR1 is LNHNV and CDR2 is YYDKDF in the germline V gene (reference sequence). The CDR3 runs 15 residues. Here the CDR3 DNA reads TGTGCCACCAGCAGAGATGGGGGCGCGAGAGAAAAACTGTTTTTT. Protein sequence: CATSRDGGAREKLFF.

The rearrangement links TRBV10-3 to TRBJ2-5; 8 bases map to TRBD1. Unmatched junction bases numbered 11, after V lost 6 bases and J lost 5 bases. This CDR3 has 15 residues. Germline V CDR1 and CDR2: ENHRY, SYGVKD. DNA for the CDR3: TGTGCCATCAGAGGCGGACAGGGCATATACGAGACCCAGTACTTC. It codes for CAIRGGQGIYETQYF.

This clone was counted once. The CDR3 is CASSVDLSGKGNEQFF. In DNA, the CDR3 is TGTGCCAGCAGCGTAGATCTTAGCGGGAAGGGCAATGAGCAGTTCTTC. The V call is TRBV9, the J call TRBJ2-1; 8 bases match TRBD2. CDR1 and CDR2 (germline): SGDLS, YYNGEE. Unmatched junction bases numbered 8, after V lost 0 bases and J lost 6 bases. This CDR3 contains 16 residues.

The chain links TRBV7-9 to TRBJ2-2; a weak D match, TRBD1 (6 bases). V gave up 5 bases and J gave up 7 bases, with 11 bases separating them. The CDR3 loop spans 13 amino acids. Germline V gives CDR1 SEHNR, CDR2 FQNEAQ (reference sequence). The CDR3 bases are TGTGCCAGCAGCCCACAGGGAATCGGGGAGCTGTTTTTT. This codes for CASSPQGIGELFF.

J is TRBJ2-1 and V is TRBV19; D is undetermined. From germline, CDR1 is LNHDA and CDR2 SQIVND (reference sequence). The V end was cut by 4 bases, the J end by 5 bases, with 9 bases between. This CDR3 spans 13 amino acids. The CDR3 protein is CASSSLEDNEQFF. The CDR3 nucleotides read TGTGCCAGTAGTAGCCTAGAGGACAATGAGCAGTTCTTC.

The chain employs TRBV14 and TRBJ2-1, with 7 bases identical to TRBD1. The V segment lost 8 bases and the J segment 8 bases; nucleotides outside the gene matches: 3. Germline values: CDR1 SGHDN, CDR2 FVKESK. This CDR3 spans 11 amino acids. DNA for the CDR3: TGTGCCAGCTCGACAGGGCATGAGCAGTTCTTC. It is translated as CASSTGHEQFF.

This chain uses TRBV7-9 with TRBJ2-7; TRBD2 matches at 7 bases. The CDR3 has 14 amino acids. The V gene end was trimmed by 1 base and the J gene end by 3 bases; junction bases not matched to a gene: 3. Germline V gene sequence: CDR1 SEHNR, CDR2 FQNEAQ (reference sequence). CDR3 amino acids: CASSLGEGNYEQYF. Here the CDR3 DNA reads TGTGCCAGCAGCTTAGGGGAGGGGAACTACGAGCAGTACTTC.

This clone was counted once. The genes are TRBV4-2 and TRBJ1-4; D ambiguous. V lost 4 bases and J lost 8, with 23 bases in between. Germline CDR1 LGHNA, CDR2 YNFKEQ. The CDR3 extends over 17 amino acids. The CDR3, as DNA: TGTGCCAGCAGCCCAAGAGATGGTTGGGAGTCGGGAGAAAAACTGTTTTTT. Its protein product is CASSPRDGWESGEKLFF.